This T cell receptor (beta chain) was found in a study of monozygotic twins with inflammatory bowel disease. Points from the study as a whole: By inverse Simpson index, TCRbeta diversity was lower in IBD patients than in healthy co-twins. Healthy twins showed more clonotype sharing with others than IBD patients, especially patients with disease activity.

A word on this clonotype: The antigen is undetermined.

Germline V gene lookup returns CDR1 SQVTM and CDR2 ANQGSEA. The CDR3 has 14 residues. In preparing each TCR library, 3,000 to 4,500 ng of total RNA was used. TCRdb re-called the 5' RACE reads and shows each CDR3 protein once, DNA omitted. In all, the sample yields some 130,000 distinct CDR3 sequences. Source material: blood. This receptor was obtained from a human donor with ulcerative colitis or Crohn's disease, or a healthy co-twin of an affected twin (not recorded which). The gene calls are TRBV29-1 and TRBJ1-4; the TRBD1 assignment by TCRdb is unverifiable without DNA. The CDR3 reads CIVAGQYPNEKLFF. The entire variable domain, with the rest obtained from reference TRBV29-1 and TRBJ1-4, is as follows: SAVISQKPSRDICQRGTSLTIQCQVDSQVTMMFWYRQQPGQSLTLIATANQGSEATYESGFVIDKFPISRPNLTFSTLTVSNMSPEDSSIYLCIVAGQYPNEKLFFGSGTQLSVL.